The 27 T cell receptor beta chains given below trace back to one sample, sequenced in a study of blood T cell repertoires in COVID-19. Libraries were prepared by immunoSEQ multiplex PCR; TCRdb keeps only in-frame clonotypes and omits some of them. The data show 150,000 or so clones, about 89% seen once. Sequencing was done on a sample of peripheral blood. The receptors originated from a man aged 60 to 75 with COVID-19, enrolled during active disease.

The gene calls are TRBV27 and TRBJ1-1; no clear D. This CDR3 has 14 amino acids. Germline V gene data show CDR1 as MNHEY and CDR2 as SMNVEV (reference sequence). V shed 7 bases and J shed 5 bases, with 17 bases lying between them. CDR3 protein: CASTLSGVGTEAFF. In nucleotides, the CDR3 is TGTGCCAGCACCCTATCAGGTGTAGGTACTGAAGCTTTCTTT.

J is TRBJ2-1 and V is TRBV6-5; TRBD1 matches 7 bases. Germline CDR1 and CDR2: MNHEY and SVGAGI. With 6 bases clipped from V and 0 bases from J, the junction kept 5 bases outside the gene matches. The CDR3 length is 15 residues. The CDR3 DNA reads TGTGCCAGCAGACAGGGGACACTCTCCTACAATGAGCAGTTCTTC. The encoded protein is CASRQGTLSYNEQFF.

Here the CDR3 DNA reads TGCGCCAGCAGCTCAACCTCAGGGTCTACGCAGTATTTT. This encodes CASSSTSGSTQYF. V is TRBV5-1 and J is TRBJ2-3; D may be TRBD1 (5 bases). The length of the CDR3 is 13 residues. Germline CDR1 and CDR2: SGHRS and YFSETQ. V was shortened by 3 bases and J by 8 bases, with 13 bases between the two germline ends.

The V call is TRBV6-5, the J call TRBJ1-1; D ambiguous. The CDR3 consists of 13 residues. V dropped 6 bases and J dropped 6 bases, with 14 bases sitting between them. Per germline, CDR1 MNHEY and CDR2 SVGAGI. The CDR3 sequence: CASRPSGVAEAFF. CDR3 coding DNA: TGTGCCAGCAGGCCCTCCGGGGTAGCTGAAGCTTTCTTT.

This sequence joins TRBV5-1 and TRBJ2-7; perhaps TRBD2 as D (6 bases). Trimming left V 4 bases short and J 4 bases short, with 18 bases between. This CDR3 has 15 residues. In germline, CDR1 is SGHRS, CDR2 YFSETQ. The CDR3 sequence: CASSLGRPISYEQYF. The CDR3, as DNA: TGCGCCAGCAGCCTGGGGAGGCCTATCTCTTACGAGCAGTACTTC.

The J gene is TRBJ1-6, the V gene TRBV5-1, with D uncertain. Per germline, CDR1 SGHRS and CDR2 YFSETQ. The CDR3 totals 15 residues. V lost 2 bases, J lost 0 bases, and 6 bases lay in between. The CDR3 region is CASSFGSSYNSPLHF. CDR3 DNA sequence: TGCGCCAGCAGCTTCGGGAGCTCCTATAATTCACCCCTCCACTTT.

The CDR3: CASTPRVGGYEQYF. As DNA, the CDR3 is TGTGCCAGCACCCCCCGGGTCGGGGGTTACGAGCAGTACTTC. The rearrangement uses TRBV7-2 and TRBJ2-7; perhaps TRBD2 as D (6 bases). Germline lookup yields CDR1 SGHTA and CDR2 FQGNSA. The CDR3 consists of 14 residues. Trimming pared 7 bases from V and 4 bases from J, leaving 17 bases between.

V gene TRBV12-3 or TRBV12-4 combines with J gene TRBJ2-3; 8 bases fit TRBD2. V dropped 6 bases and J dropped 6; count of bases not matched to a gene: 5. The CDR3 is made up of 13 amino acids. Written as DNA, the CDR3 is TGTGCCAGCAGGGGACTAGAAGGGGATACGCAGTATTTT. This sequence encodes CASRGLEGDTQYF.

The chain employs TRBV28 and TRBJ1-6; D is unclear. This CDR3 region has 14 residues. Germline-derived CDR1 and CDR2 are MDHEN and SYDVKM. V lost 6 bases and J 9 bases, leaving 15 bases between the germline ends. CDR3 sequence reads: CASSPRIPGSPLHF. CDR3 nucleotide sequence: TGTGCCAGCAGCCCCCGCATCCCCGGTTCACCCCTCCACTTT.

The V gene is TRBV5-8, the J gene TRBJ1-4; a possible D gene is TRBD1 (5 bases). Trimming removed 1 base from V and 10 bases from J, with 26 bases in between. Germline CDR1 SGHTS, CDR2 YDEGEE. The CDR3 extends over 18 amino acids. Here the CDR3 DNA reads TGTGCCAGCAGCTTGTATGTCGGAGGGGCCCCGGTGCACGGAAAACTGTTTTTT. Its protein product is CASSLYVGGAPVHGKLFF.

The V call is TRBV11-1, the J call TRBJ1-1, with unresolved D. The CDR3 is 14 amino acids. Trimming left V 2 bases short and J 2 bases short, with 9 bases between. Germline lookup yields CDR1 SGHAT and CDR2 FQDESV (reference sequence). This CDR3 reads CASSLLQKNTEAFF. Written as DNA, the CDR3 is TGTGCCAGCAGCTTACTGCAGAAAAACACTGAAGCTTTCTTT.

The rearrangement uses TRBV5-1 and TRBJ1-1, with D possibly matching TRBD1 (5 bases). CDR1 and CDR2 from the germline V gene are SGHRS and YFSETQ. V was shortened by 4 bases and J by 4 bases, with 20 bases between the two germline ends. The CDR3 runs to 16 residues. The CDR3 loop reads CASSNLGQATSTEAFF. CDR3 sequence (DNA): TGCGCCAGCAGCAACTTAGGACAAGCAACTTCCACTGAAGCTTTCTTT.

The chain joins TRBV6-5 to TRBJ1-3; D unclear. Per the germline V gene, CDR1 is MNHEY and CDR2 is SVGAGI. V was trimmed by 4 bases and J by 3 bases, leaving 7 bases between them. This CDR3 comprises 13 residues. This CDR3 is CASSSGIGNTIYF. In DNA, the CDR3 is TGTGCCAGCAGTTCCGGGATTGGAAACACCATATATTTT.

CDR3 in amino acids: CAWSVSGGWRYGYTF. CDR3 nucleotide sequence: TGTGCCTGGAGTGTTTCAGGGGGCTGGAGGTATGGCTACACCTTC. The chain recombines TRBV30 with TRBJ1-2, with 8 bases matching TRBD1. The CDR3 runs 15 residues. With V trimmed by 0 bases and J by 5 bases, 8 bases remained unmatched. Germline V gives CDR1 GTSNPN, CDR2 SVGIG (reference sequence). Full variable domain (outside the CDR3, taken from reference TRBV30 and TRBJ1-2): SQTIHQWPATLVQPVGSPLSLECTVEGTSNPNLYWYRQAAGRGLQLLFYSVGIGQISSEVPQNLSASRPQDRQFILSSKKLLLSDSGFYLCAWSVSGGWRYGYTFGSGTRLTVV.

On this clone: The sample carries other DNA sequences with the same CDR3. The rearrangement links TRBV18 to TRBJ2-5; D remains unclear. Germline V gene lookup returns CDR1 KGHSH and CDR2 LQKENI. The CDR3 covers 11 residues. Between the trimmed V and J ends, which lost 5 bases and 2 bases, there was a span of 3 bases. The CDR3 here is CASSSQETQYF. CDR3 nucleotide sequence: TGTGCCAGCTCATCACAAGAGACCCAGTACTTC.

CDR3 nucleotides: TGTGCCAGCAGCTCTAACAGGGGACCTACTAACTATGGCTACACCTTC. Amino acids: CASSSNRGPTNYGYTF. This chain connects TRBV11-2 to TRBJ1-2; 7 bases line up with TRBD1. This CDR3 is built from 16 residues. The trim removed 4 bases at V and 0 bases at J, leaving 8 bases unmatched. Germline-derived CDR1 and CDR2 are SGHAT and FQNNGV.

V gene TRBV7-2 combines with J gene TRBJ2-3; TRBD2 might be the D (5 bases). The CDR3 is 14 amino acids. Trimming stripped 0 bases from V and 2 bases from J, with 6 bases between. Per the germline V gene, CDR1 is SGHTA and CDR2 is FQGNSA. The CDR3 protein is CASSLAGVTDTQYF. The CDR3 nucleotides are TGTGCCAGCAGCTTAGCCGGGGTCACAGATACGCAGTATTTT.

V gene TRBV7-8 combines with J gene TRBJ1-6; D remains ambiguous. Trimming shortened V by 8 bases and J by 0 bases, and 11 bases separated the two germline ends. The CDR3 is 15 amino acids. Per germline, CDR1 SGHVS and CDR2 FQNEAQ. DNA of the CDR3: TGTGCCAGCGGGCCCGGAAGCTCCTATAATTCACCCCTCCACTTT. Its translation is CASGPGSSYNSPLHF.

The chain is built from TRBV9 and TRBJ1-3, with 9 bases that match TRBD1. V lost 4 bases, J lost 0 bases, and 5 bases stayed unmatched. Germline CDR1 SGDLS, CDR2 YYNGEE. The CDR3 is 16 amino acids. The CDR3 loop reads CASSSTGGFSGNTIYF. The CDR3 DNA follows: TGTGCCAGCAGCTCGACAGGGGGGTTCTCTGGAAACACCATATATTTT.

The chain links TRBV6-5 to TRBJ1-1; 7 bases are shared with TRBD1. Germline V gene sequence: CDR1 MNHEY, CDR2 SVGAGI. The CDR3 consists of 14 residues. V was pared by 6 bases and J by 2 bases, with 6 bases of the junction left unmatched. The CDR3 sequence is CASRRGQANTEAFF. CDR3 nucleotide sequence: TGTGCCAGCAGACGAGGACAGGCCAACACTGAAGCTTTCTTT.

V is TRBV12-3 or TRBV12-4 and J is TRBJ1-2, with D possibly matching TRBD1 (5 bases). V lost 7 bases, J lost 6 bases, and 15 bases lay in between. This CDR3 comprises 13 residues. In DNA, the CDR3 is TGTGCCAGCATCCTCGCGGGGGGGAATGGCTACACCTTC. It encodes CASILAGGNGYTF.

This sequence joins TRBV19 and TRBJ1-1; a weak D match, TRBD1 (6 bases). CDR1 and CDR2 (germline): LNHDA, SQIVND (reference sequence). Trimming took 2 bases from V and 1 from J, leaving 8 bases between them. CDR3 length: 14 amino acids. The CDR3 coding sequence is TGTGCCAGTAGTATACAGGGGACGAACACTGAAGCTTTCTTT. Protein sequence: CASSIQGTNTEAFF.

Notes on this clone: The same CDR3 also results from other DNA sequences found in this sample. V usage is TRBV7-9 and J usage is TRBJ1-1, with a weak D call TRBD1 (5 bases). Trimming shortened V by 1 base and J by 2 bases, and 11 bases separated the two germline ends. The CDR3 totals 15 residues. CDR1 and CDR2 from the germline V gene are SEHNR and FQNEAQ (reference sequence). CDR3 region: CASSLVGRENTEAFF. The CDR3 DNA sequence: TGTGCCAGCAGCTTAGTCGGCAGGGAAAACACTGAAGCTTTCTTT.

This clone was seen once. This chain uses TRBV6-5 with TRBJ1-1; D unresolved. Germline V gene data show CDR1 as MNHEY and CDR2 as SVGAGI. V was shortened by 2 bases and J by 5 bases, with 9 bases between the two germline ends. This CDR3 contains 13 residues. The CDR3 protein is CASSYGGKTEAFF. The CDR3 region has the DNA TGTGCCAGCAGTTACGGAGGGAAGACTGAAGCTTTCTTT.

J is TRBJ2-2 and V is TRBV20-1; 7 bases fit TRBD1. From germline, CDR1 is DFQATT and CDR2 SNEGSKA (reference sequence). The CDR3 contains 14 residues. The junction had 6 bases not matched to a gene; V was cut back by 3 bases and J by 5 bases. DNA of the CDR3: TGCAGTGCTAGTAAGGGGGCGCATACCGGGGAGCTGTTTTTT. Amino acids: CSASKGAHTGELFF.

The chain is built from TRBV14 and TRBJ2-7, with 8 bases identical to TRBD2. V trimming: 4 bases; J trimming: 5 bases; junction bases outside the gene matches: 16. The V gene's germline CDR1 is SGHDN and CDR2 FVKESK. The CDR3 spans 17 residues. The chain's CDR3 is CASSLRGRTSSFDEQYF. CDR3 bases: TGTGCCAGCAGCCTACGAGGGAGGACTAGCAGTTTCGACGAGCAGTACTTC.

The genes are TRBV28 and TRBJ2-7, with D maybe TRBD2 (6 bases). In germline, CDR1 is MDHEN, CDR2 SYDVKM. This CDR3 spans 15 amino acids. The ends were cut back, 6 bases at V and 0 bases at J, with 15 bases in the middle. The CDR3 sequence: CASSPPRGNSYEQYF. The CDR3 DNA follows: TGTGCCAGCAGCCCCCCTCGGGGGAACTCCTACGAGCAGTACTTC.